This is a list of T cell receptor beta chains from one sample in a study of regulatory T cells in long-lasting Graves disease. TCRdb reprocessed the multiplex PCR reads with MiXCR, giving one entry per CDR3 protein. Altogether around 250,000 distinct CDR3 sequences are present, about 17% being singletons, with the ten largest covering less than 15%. These same records also appear under a second study, on T cells in Graves' hyperthyroidism and ophthalmopathy.

Material: peripheral blood mononuclear cells (PBMCs), obtained at new diagnosis, from a patient treated with antithyroid drugs. Every receptor here comes from a woman in her twenties or thirties with Graves disease. The CDR3 runs from the conserved cysteine through the conserved F or W. Fields, in order: V gene, J gene, CDR3 protein.

TRBV20-1	TRBJ2-3	CSARDFGTLDTQYF
TRBV6-1	TRBJ2-5	CASSPGTLSRETQYF
TRBV20-1	TRBJ2-1	CSARSLDRRHEQFF
TRBV5-5	TRBJ2-7	CASSFQGPSSWEQYF
TRBV7-2	TRBJ2-1	CASSSALAWGNEQFF
TRBV6-1	TRBJ1-3	CASIWGAGNTIYF
TRBV27	TRBJ2-3	CASSPGGTSRDTQYF
TRBV7-9	TRBJ2-1	CASSSGTSGSDEQFF
TRBV18	TRBJ2-7	CASSLGTVSYEQYF
TRBV6-1	TRBJ1-2	CASRIDSAGYTF
TRBV5-5	TRBJ1-1	CASSPPRTGNTEAFF
TRBV7-2	TRBJ2-3	CASSLDGSTDTQYF
TRBV11-2	TRBJ1-2	CASSHEQGGYGYTF
TRBV6-4	TRBJ1-2	CASSDSNGGGYTF
TRBV5-1	TRBJ2-2	CASRTLYSGGGTGELFF
TRBV6-2/TRBV6-3	TRBJ1-2	CASSYRGDGYTF
TRBV19	TRBJ2-5	CASSTDGWETQYF
TRBV18	TRBJ1-2	CASSPQTRENGYTF
TRBV15	TRBJ2-4	CATSSRGLAGLKNIQYF
TRBV27	TRBJ1-5	CASSPTAYSNQPQHF
TRBV6-2/TRBV6-3	TRBJ2-7	CASSYEGGVYEQYF
TRBV7-9	TRBJ1-5	CASGQGSRNQPQHF
TRBV29-1	TRBJ2-1	CSVEDVRVEQFF
TRBV6-2/TRBV6-3	TRBJ2-4	CASSYGVQGTAKNIQYF
TRBV24-1	TRBJ1-5	CATSDLRTGSNQPQHF
TRBV25-1	TRBJ2-6	CASSEGSRTSGANVLTF
TRBV2	TRBJ2-2	CASIGTGSGELFF
TRBV10-1	TRBJ1-1	CASRYVGVTEAFF
TRBV11-2	TRBJ2-7	CASKTDRVSYEQYF
TRBV7-8	TRBJ2-7	CASSLVQGAWEQYF
TRBV11-2	TRBJ1-1	CASSGWDRDTEAFF
TRBV12-3/TRBV12-4	TRBJ2-5	CASSLWGGSSQETQYF